The TCR beta chain described here comes from a study of blood T cell repertoires in COVID-19. Study-level information: Samples representing acute and convalescent COVID-19 were sourced from the United States, Italy and Spain. PBMCs, B-cell-depleted T cells, or T cells provided the cDNA or gDNA that made up the material.

Trimming took off 6 bases at V and 5 bases at J, with 17 bases between the two ends. This CDR3 has 14 residues. Germline V gene sequence: CDR1 SGDLS, CDR2 YYNGEE. Source study methods: Amplification of reference gene primers provided the estimated nucleated cell counts. Some clones are missing from TCRdb's copy, which holds only in-frame ones; the method was immunoSEQ multiplex PCR. That table supplies the V and J calls and clone size; D and trimming were determined from the DNA. The table shows approximately 400,000 clones, with about 90% occurring only once. The TCR originated in a man aged 25-45 years who had recovered from COVID-19. The material sequenced was PBMCs or T cells enriched from blood (not recorded which). V gene TRBV9 combines with J gene TRBJ2-5; D might be TRBD2 (6 bases). CDR3 nucleotide sequence: TGTGCCAGCACCCCGGGTGCGGGATTGGAGACCCAGTACTTC. It yields the protein CASTPGAGLETQYF.